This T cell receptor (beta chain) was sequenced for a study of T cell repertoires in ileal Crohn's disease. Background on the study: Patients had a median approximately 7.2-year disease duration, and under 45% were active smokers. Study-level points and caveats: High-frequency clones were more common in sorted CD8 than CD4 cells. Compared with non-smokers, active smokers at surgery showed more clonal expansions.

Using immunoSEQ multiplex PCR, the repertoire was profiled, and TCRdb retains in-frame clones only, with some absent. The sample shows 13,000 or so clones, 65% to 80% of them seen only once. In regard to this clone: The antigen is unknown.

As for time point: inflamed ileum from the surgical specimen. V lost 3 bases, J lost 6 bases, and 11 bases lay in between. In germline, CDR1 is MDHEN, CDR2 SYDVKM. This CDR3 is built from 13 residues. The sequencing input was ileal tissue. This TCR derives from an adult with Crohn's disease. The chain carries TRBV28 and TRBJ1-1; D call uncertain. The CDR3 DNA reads TGTGCCAGCAGTTTGGGAGAGGACGCTGAAGCTTTCTTT. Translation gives CASSLGEDAEAFF.